The present T cell receptor (beta chain) was sequenced within a study of sequential checkpoint blockade in melanoma (dated by TCRdb to between 2018 and 2020). The study in broad terms: In a 1:1 randomization, patients received either first-line nivolumab then ipilimumab (arm A) or ipilimumab then nivolumab (arm B). For around 21 patients, matched tumor biopsies were obtained before treatment and at week 13, following single-agent nivolumab (arm A) or ipilimumab (arm B). DNA from approximately 91 pretreatment melanoma tumor samples was subjected to TCRbeta immunosequencing. Maintenance nivolumab came after both trial sequences. About 76% of the matched pre- and post-treatment tumor biopsy pairs came from the same lesion.

This specimen's treatment or condition label, per the study, means: randomized to nivolumab then ipilimumab (arm A) or the reverse (arm B). None of the patients in the trial had previously been given DNA-damaging chemotherapy. Samples were obtained from patients with melanoma enrolled in CheckMate 064, a randomized, open-label phase II trial of sequential checkpoint blockade. Tumor TCR sequencing used genomic DNA from formalin-fixed paraffin-embedded (FFPE) tissue samples. The research as a whole found: Patients whose tumor T-cell fraction and clonality increased by week 13 were about 30 times more likely to achieve clinical benefit. Small sample sizes and reduced statistical power limited the analyses of tumor T-cell fraction within each arm. The response-prediction model combining TCR metrics and mutation burden needs validation in larger, independent patient cohorts. Tumor T-cell fraction and clonality were found to correlate with PD-L1 staining and CD8+ T-cell counts but not with mutational load. In the nivolumab-first arm (arm A), pretreatment tumor TIL clonality was associated with response (P = .04).

Based on the germline V gene, the CDR1 and CDR2 sequences are SGHNT and YENEEA. Inclusive of the bounding cysteine and phenylalanine, the CDR3 is 14 residues long. This entry keeps only the CDR3 DNA: 42 bases, framed from base 1. Trimming removed 3 bases from V and 4 bases from J; the gene matches leave 2 bases unexplained. The immunoSEQ Assay was used to immunosequence TCRbeta CDR3 regions from genomic DNA. Before high-throughput sequencing, the genomic DNA was amplified using bias-controlled multiplex PCR. The original methods were these. To quantify the absolute abundance of each unique TCRbeta CDR3 region, the sequences were collapsed and filtered. Clonality, defined as 1 minus Pielou's evenness, was calculated using only productive rearrangements. Tumor T-cell fraction was computed by normalizing TCRbeta template counts to usable DNA, estimated from several housekeeping genes. Clones with significantly greater frequencies in on-treatment versus baseline samples were identified using a previously published method. The source is immuneACCESS, and TCRdb retained only in-frame sequences with V and J called. Part of the clones is not carried over; for the studies checked, unresolved V genes explain less than half of this, and the remainder is unexplained. That table gives V, J and clone size, and the DNA gave D and trimming. The sample table holds approximately 6,400 clones, of which over 20% were seen once. More than 7% of the sample is taken by the ten largest.

This clone was observed many times. Its target antigen remains unknown. No much larger clone is present one base from it, and per-base qualities are unavailable. The TCR sequence derives from a human donor with melanoma. The chain employs TRBV11-3 and TRBJ2-3, with 9 bases aligning to TRBD2. Sequencing used tumor tissue (inferred from file names), obtained from a patient given nivolumab and ipilimumab in sequence. The bases are TGTGCCAGCAGCTTGGGACTAGCAGCAGATACGCAGTATTTT. It is translated as CASSLGLAADTQYF.